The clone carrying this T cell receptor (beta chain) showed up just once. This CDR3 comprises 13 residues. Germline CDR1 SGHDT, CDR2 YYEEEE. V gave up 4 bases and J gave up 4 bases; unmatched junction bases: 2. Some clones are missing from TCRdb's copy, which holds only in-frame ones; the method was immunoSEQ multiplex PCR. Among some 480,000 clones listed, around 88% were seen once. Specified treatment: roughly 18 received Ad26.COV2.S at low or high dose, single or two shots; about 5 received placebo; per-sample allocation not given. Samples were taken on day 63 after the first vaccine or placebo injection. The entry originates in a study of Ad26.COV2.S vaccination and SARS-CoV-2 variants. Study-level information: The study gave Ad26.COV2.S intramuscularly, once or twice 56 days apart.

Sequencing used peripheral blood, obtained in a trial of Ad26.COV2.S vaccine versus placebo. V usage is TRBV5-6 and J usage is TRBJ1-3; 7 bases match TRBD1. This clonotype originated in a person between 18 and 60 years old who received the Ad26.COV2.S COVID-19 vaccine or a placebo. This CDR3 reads CASSIQGGNTIYF. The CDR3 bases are TGTGCCAGCAGCATACAGGGGGGAAACACCATATATTTT.